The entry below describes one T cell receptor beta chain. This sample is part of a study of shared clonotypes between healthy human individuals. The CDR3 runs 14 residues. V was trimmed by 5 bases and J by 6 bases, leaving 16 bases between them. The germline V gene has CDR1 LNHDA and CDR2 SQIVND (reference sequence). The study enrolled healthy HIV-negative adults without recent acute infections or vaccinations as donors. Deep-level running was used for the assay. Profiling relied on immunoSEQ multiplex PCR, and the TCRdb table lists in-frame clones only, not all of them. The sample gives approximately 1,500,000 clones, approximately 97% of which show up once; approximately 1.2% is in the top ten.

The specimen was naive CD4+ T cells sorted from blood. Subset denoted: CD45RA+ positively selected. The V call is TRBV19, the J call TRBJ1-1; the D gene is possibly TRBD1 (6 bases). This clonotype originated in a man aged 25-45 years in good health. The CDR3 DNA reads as TGTGCCAGTAGTCTTCAAACAGGGTGGGCTGAAGCTTTCTTT. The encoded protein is CASSLQTGWAEAFF. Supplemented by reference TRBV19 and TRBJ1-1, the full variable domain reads DGGITQSPKYLFRKEGQNVTLSCEQNLNHDAMYWYRQDPGQGLRLIYYSQIVNDFQKGDIAEGYSVSREKKESFPLTVTSAQKNPTAFYLCASSLQTGWAEAFFGQGTRLTVV.